The subject of this entry is one TCR beta chain. This entry belongs to a study of cytomegalovirus exposure and HLA in healthy donors. Use of 60 Vbeta and 13 Jbeta primers characterized the PCR. Repertoires were generated with immunoSEQ multiplex PCR, while TCRdb's copy carries only in-frame clones and drops some. The data show under 200,000 clones, more than 70% seen once. Sequenced: PBMCs. The receptor comes from a woman in her forties in good health and CMV-seropositive.

The CDR3 is CASSPQGLVNEQFF. The CDR3 DNA follows: TGTGCCAGCTCACCCCAGGGACTAGTTAATGAGCAGTTCTTC. V gene TRBV18 combines with J gene TRBJ2-1; 8 positions match TRBD2. Looked up from germline, CDR1 is KGHSH and CDR2 is LQKENI. The CDR3 loop spans 14 amino acids. V was clipped by 3 bases and J by 7 bases; unmatched bases: 5. Combining the CDR3 with reference TRBV18 and TRBJ2-1 gives the whole variable domain NAGVMQNPRHLVRRRGQEARLRCSPMKGHSHVYWYRQLPEEGLKFMVYLQKENIIDESGMPKERFSAEFPKEGPSILRIQQVVRGDSAAYFCASSPQGLVNEQFFGPGTRLTVL.